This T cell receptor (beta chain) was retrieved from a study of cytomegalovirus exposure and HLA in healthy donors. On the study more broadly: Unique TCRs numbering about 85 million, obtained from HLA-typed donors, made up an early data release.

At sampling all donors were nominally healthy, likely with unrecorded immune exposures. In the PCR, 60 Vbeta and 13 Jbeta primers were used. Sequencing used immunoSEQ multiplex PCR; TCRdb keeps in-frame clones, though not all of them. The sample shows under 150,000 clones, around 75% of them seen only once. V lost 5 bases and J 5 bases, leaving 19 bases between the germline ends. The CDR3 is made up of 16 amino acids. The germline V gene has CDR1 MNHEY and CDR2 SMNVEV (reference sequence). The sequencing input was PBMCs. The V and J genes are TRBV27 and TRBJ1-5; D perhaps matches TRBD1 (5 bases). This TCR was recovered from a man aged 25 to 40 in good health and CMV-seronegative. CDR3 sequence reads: CASSPRLLGVYQPQHF. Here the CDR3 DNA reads TGTGCCAGCAGTCCCCGACTCTTAGGGGTATATCAGCCCCAGCATTTT.